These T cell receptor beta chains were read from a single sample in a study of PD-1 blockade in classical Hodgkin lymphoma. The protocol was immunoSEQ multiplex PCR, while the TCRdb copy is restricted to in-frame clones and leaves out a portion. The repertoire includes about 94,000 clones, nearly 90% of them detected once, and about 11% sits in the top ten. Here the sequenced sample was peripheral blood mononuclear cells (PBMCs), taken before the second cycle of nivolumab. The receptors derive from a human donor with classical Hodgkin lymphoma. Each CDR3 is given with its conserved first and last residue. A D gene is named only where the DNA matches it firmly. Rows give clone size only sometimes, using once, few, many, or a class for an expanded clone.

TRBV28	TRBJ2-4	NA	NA	TGTGCCAGCAGTTTGACAGGCGGCAAAAACATTCAGTACTTC	CASSLTGGKNIQYF
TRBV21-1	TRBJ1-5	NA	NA	TGTGCCAGCAGCAAAGCGTTCAAGGGGACGGAAAATCAGCCCCAGCATTTT	CASSKAFKGTENQPQHF
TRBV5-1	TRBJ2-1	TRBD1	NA	TGCGCCAGCAGCTCGGCTGCGAGACAGGGCAATGAGCAGTTCTTC	CASSSAARQGNEQFF
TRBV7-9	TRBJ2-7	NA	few	TGTGCCAGCAGCCCGATCGGCGGGGCCTACGAGCAGTACTTC	CASSPIGGAYEQYF
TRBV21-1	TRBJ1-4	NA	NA	TGTGCCAGCAGCAAAGACAGGGGGGAACTGTTTTTT	CASSKDRGELFF
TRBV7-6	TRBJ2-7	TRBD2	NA	TGTGCCAGCAGCTTAGGCGCTAGCGGGAATTACGAGCAGTACTTC	CASSLGASGNYEQYF
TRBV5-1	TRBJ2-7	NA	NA	TGCGCCAGCAGCGCAAACAGGGTGGGCGAGCAGTACTTC	CASSANRVGEQYF
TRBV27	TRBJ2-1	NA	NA	TGTGCCAGCAGTTTGGGAGTATATGGGGATGAGCAGTTCTTC	CASSLGVYGDEQFF
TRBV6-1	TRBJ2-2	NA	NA	TGTGCCAGCACGAGGACTGCGCCGAACACCGGGGAGCTGTTTTTT	CASTRTAPNTGELFF
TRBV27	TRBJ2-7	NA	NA	TGTGCCAGCAGTCTTACCTTCGGGGGCGCGTACGAGCAGTACTTC	CASSLTFGGAYEQYF
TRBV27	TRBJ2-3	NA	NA	TGTGCCAGCAGTTGGACTAAAACGGAGGGTACAGATACGCAGTATTTT	CASSWTKTEGTDTQYF
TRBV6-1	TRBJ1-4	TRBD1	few	TGTGCCAGCAGGAAGGACAGGGGTGAAGAAAAACTGTTTTTT	CASRKDRGEEKLFF
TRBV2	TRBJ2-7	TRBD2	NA	TGTGCCAGCAGTTGGGTTAGCGGGATTAAGTCCTACGAGCAGTACTTC	CASSWVSGIKSYEQYF
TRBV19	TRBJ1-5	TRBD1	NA	TGTGCCAGTAGTATACCAGGGGGCCAGCCCCAGCATTTT	CASSIPGGQPQHF
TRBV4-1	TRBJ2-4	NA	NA	TGCGCCAGCAGCCAGGACCCAGGGGTGAACATTCAGTACTTC	CASSQDPGVNIQYF
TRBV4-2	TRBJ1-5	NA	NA	TGTGCCAGCAGCCAAGATGGGGGGGAAGGAAAACCCCAGCATTTT	CASSQDGGEGKPQHF
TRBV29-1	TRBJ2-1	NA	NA	TGCAGCGCTGTGACTAGTACCTACAATGAGCAGTTCTTC	CSAVTSTYNEQFF
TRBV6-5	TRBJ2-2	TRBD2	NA	TGTGCCAGCAGCCCTTTGGCTAGCGGGGGGGGGCTGTTTTTT	CASSPLASGGGLFF
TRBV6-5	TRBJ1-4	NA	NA	TGTGCCAGCAGTTACTCGGGACCGGAGGTTGGAAAACTGTTTTTT	CASSYSGPEVGKLFF
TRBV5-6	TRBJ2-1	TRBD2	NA	TGTGCCAGCAGCCTTGGGGGAGGGTACAATGAGCAGTTCTTC	CASSLGGGYNEQFF
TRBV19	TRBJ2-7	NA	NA	TGTGCCAGTAGTATACAGGGTGGGGGCTACGAGCAGTACTTC	CASSIQGGGYEQYF
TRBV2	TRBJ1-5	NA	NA	TGTGCCAGCAGTGCGCAGGGGTATCAGCCCCAGCATTTT	CASSAQGYQPQHF
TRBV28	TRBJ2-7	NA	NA	TGTGCCAGCAGGACGCCCGCCCCGGGGGCCTACGAGCAGTACTTC	CASRTPAPGAYEQYF
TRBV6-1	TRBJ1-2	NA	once	TGTGCCAGCAGGGACCTGGGGGATAACTATGGCTACACCTTC	CASRDLGDNYGYTF
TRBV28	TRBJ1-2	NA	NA	TGTGCCAGCAGCCCGACCAGTAACTATGGCTACACCTTC	CASSPTSNYGYTF
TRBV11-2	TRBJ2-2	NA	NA	TGTGCCAGCAGTAGGATAGGACTCGCAACCGGGGAGCTGTTTTTT	CASSRIGLATGELFF
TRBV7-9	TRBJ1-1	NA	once	TGTGCCAGCAGCTTAGAGAGCATGAACACTGAAGCTTTCTTT	CASSLESMNTEAFF
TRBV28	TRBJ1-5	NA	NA	TGTGCCAGCAGTTCCATCCGTCTACATAGCAATCAGCCCCAGCATTTT	CASSSIRLHSNQPQHF
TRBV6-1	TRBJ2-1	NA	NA	TGTGCCAGCAGTGGGGCGGTTGCTAGCTACAATGAGCAGTTCTTC	CASSGAVASYNEQFF
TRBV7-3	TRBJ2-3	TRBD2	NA	TGTGCCAGCAGCCAGAGCGGGAGAATCACAGATACGCAGTATTTT	CASSQSGRITDTQYF
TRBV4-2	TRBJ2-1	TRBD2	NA	TGTGCCAGCAGCCGCCAGTCCACGCTAGCGGTATACAATGAGCAGTTCTTC	CASSRQSTLAVYNEQFF
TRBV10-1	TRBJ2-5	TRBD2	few	TGCGCCAGCAGTGAGCTACCGGGACTAGCGGAAGGAGAGACCCAGTACTTC	CASSELPGLAEGETQYF
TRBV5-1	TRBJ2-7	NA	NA	TGCGCCAGCAGCTTGGAAGCAGGGTACGAGCAGTACTTC	CASSLEAGYEQYF
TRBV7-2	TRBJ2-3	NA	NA	TGTGCCAGCACCTTAAGGGGGAGTTTTACAGATACGCAGTATTTT	CASTLRGSFTDTQYF
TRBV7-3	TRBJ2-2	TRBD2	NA	TGTGCCAGCAGCTTGACTAGCGGGAGGGATGACACCGGGGAGCTGTTTTTT	CASSLTSGRDDTGELFF